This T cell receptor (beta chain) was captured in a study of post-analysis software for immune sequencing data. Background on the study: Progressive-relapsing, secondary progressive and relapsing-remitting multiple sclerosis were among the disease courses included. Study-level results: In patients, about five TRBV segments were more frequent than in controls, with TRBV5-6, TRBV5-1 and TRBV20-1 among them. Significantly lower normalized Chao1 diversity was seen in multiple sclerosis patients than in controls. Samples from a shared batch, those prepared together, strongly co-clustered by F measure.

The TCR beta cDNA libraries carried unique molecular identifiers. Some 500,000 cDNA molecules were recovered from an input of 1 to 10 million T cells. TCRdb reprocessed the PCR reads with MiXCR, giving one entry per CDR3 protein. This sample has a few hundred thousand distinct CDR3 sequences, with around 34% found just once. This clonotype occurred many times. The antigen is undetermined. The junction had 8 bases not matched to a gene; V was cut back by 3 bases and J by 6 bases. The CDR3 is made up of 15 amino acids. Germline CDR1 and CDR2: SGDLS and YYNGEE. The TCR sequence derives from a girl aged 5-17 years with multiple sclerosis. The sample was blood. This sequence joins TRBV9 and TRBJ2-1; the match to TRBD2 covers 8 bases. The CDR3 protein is CASSARSGTSNEQFF. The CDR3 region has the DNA TGTGCCAGCAGCGCACGGAGCGGGACTAGCAATGAGCAGTTCTTC.